This T cell receptor (beta chain) was recorded in a study of blood T cell repertoires in COVID-19. Overall study context: Acute and convalescent COVID-19 specimens originated in the United States, Italy and Spain. T cells, B-cell-depleted T cells, or PBMCs supplied cDNA or gDNA.

Per the original methods: Amplifying reference gene primers gave estimates of nucleated cell counts. The repertoire was sequenced with immunoSEQ multiplex PCR; TCRdb's copy has only in-frame clones and lacks some. V and J calls and clone size are as listed in that table; D and trimming were resolved from the DNA. Found here are a few hundred thousand clones, 89% of them singletons; the top ten hold 4% to 5%. Germline assignment: CDR1 MNHEY and CDR2 SVGEGT. Trimming took off 3 bases at V and 1 base at J, with 18 bases between the two ends. This CDR3 has 17 amino acids. The origin of this receptor is a middle-aged woman who had recovered from COVID-19. The sequenced sample consisted of peripheral blood. The V call is TRBV6-2 or TRBV6-3, the J call TRBJ1-1, with a possible D match to TRBD1 (5 bases). CDR3 in amino acids: CASSYLRDRIGNTEAFF. The CDR3 DNA sequence: TGTGCCAGCAGTTATCTCAGGGATCGTATTGGGAACACTGAAGCTTTCTTT.